A single sample gave rise to the 30 T cell receptor beta chains below, sequenced in a study of T cell responses to AZD1222 COVID-19 vaccine (dated by TCRdb to about 2021). The time point tag for this specimen amounts to: baseline before first vaccination. Library preparation employed the immunoSEQ multiplex PCR assay. TCRdb retrieved this table from immuneACCESS and kept in-frame rearrangements only. Not all clones are present; in checked studies, unresolved V genes account for under half, and no reason is known for the remainder. Recorded for this sample are tens of thousands of clones; roughly nine tenths of them occurred a single time. Around 5.2% of the sample rests with the top ten. Material: peripheral blood, obtained on day 0 of AZD1222 vaccination. These receptors were taken from an adult in good health.

The chain combines TRBV28 with TRBJ1-3; 10 nucleotides agree with TRBD1. This CDR3 is 14 amino acids long. Germline CDR1 reads MDHEN; CDR2 reads SYDVKM. The V and J ends lost 8 bases and 1 base, in that order; junction bases with no gene match: 2. The CDR3 is CASRQGASGNTIYF. DNA for the CDR3: TGTGCCAGCCGACAGGGGGCATCTGGAAACACCATATATTTT.

This clone was counted between two and nine times. The chain links TRBV4-3 to TRBJ1-6, with D maybe TRBD1 (6 bases). The CDR3 loop spans 16 amino acids. V was shortened by 0 bases and J by 8 bases, with 14 bases between the two germline ends. CDR1 is LGHNA and CDR2 is YSLEER in the germline V gene. The CDR3 here is CASSQEQGPVDSPLHF. The DNA of the CDR3 is TGCGCCAGCAGCCAAGAACAGGGCCCGGTTGATTCACCCCTCCACTTT.

The chain recombines TRBV28 with TRBJ1-4; D is unresolved. The CDR3 runs to 11 residues. CDR1 and CDR2 (germline): MDHEN, SYDVKM. The ends were cut back, 3 bases at V and 8 bases at J, with 4 bases in the middle. Here the CDR3 DNA reads TGTGCCAGCAGTTTTCGGGAAAAACTGTTTTTT. Translating gives CASSFREKLFF.

V usage is TRBV7-8 and J usage is TRBJ1-1; maybe TRBD1 (6 bases). Trimming shortened V by 5 bases and J by 5 bases, and 15 bases separated the two germline ends. Germline CDR1 and CDR2: SGHVS and FQNEAQ. The CDR3 consists of 14 residues. The chain's CDR3 is CASSPRTGKTEAFF. CDR3 nucleotide sequence: TGTGCCAGCAGCCCGAGAACAGGGAAGACTGAAGCTTTCTTT.

CDR3 loop: CASPNRENTEAFF. CDR3 bases: TGTGCCAGCCCAAACAGGGAGAACACTGAAGCTTTCTTT. J is TRBJ1-1 and V is TRBV28, with D perhaps matching TRBD1 (6 bases). V shed 8 bases and J shed 1 base, with 11 bases lying between them. Germline CDR1 is MDHEN and CDR2 is SYDVKM. There are 13 residues in the CDR3.

The chain recombines TRBV9 with TRBJ2-5; maybe TRBD2 (6 bases). Germline V lookup: CDR1 SGDLS, CDR2 YYNGEE. The length of the CDR3 is 16 residues. The V end was cut by 0 bases, the J end by 1 base, with 13 bases between. CDR3 protein: CASSVGSSVFQETQYF. In DNA form, the CDR3 reads TGTGCCAGCAGCGTAGGGTCTAGCGTATTCCAAGAGACCCAGTACTTC.

CDR3 sequence reads: CASSLARGVGQPQHF. The CDR3 DNA follows: TGTGCCAGCAGCTTAGCGCGCGGGGTCGGTCAGCCCCAGCATTTT. The chain is built from TRBV7-2 and TRBJ1-5; D unresolved. This CDR3 is built from 15 residues. CDR1 is SGHTA, CDR2 FQGNSA, per germline. V was trimmed by 0 bases and J by 6 bases, leaving 12 bases between them.

The V and J genes are TRBV9 and TRBJ2-6; possible D gene TRBD2, 6 bases. The germline gives CDR1 SGDLS, CDR2 YYNGEE. V lost 3 bases to trimming and J lost 0 bases, with 19 bases between them. The CDR3 spans 19 residues. CDR3 protein: CASSGPRERKSSGANVLTF. DNA for the CDR3: TGTGCCAGCAGCGGACCCCGGGAGCGGAAGAGCTCTGGGGCCAACGTCCTGACTTTC.

J is TRBJ1-5 and V is TRBV28; possibly TRBD1 for D (6 bases). V was shortened by 6 bases and J by 6 bases, with 9 bases between the two germline ends. This CDR3 is 12 amino acids long. Germline V gene sequence: CDR1 MDHEN, CDR2 SYDVKM. The CDR3 bases are TGTGCCAGCAGACAGGGAAGTCAGCCCCAGCATTTT. Translated, it gives CASRQGSQPQHF.

The chain joins TRBV28 to TRBJ1-3; 8 bases agree with TRBD1. The ends lost 3 bases at V and 4 bases at J; junction bases unmatched: 2. CDR3 length: 14 amino acids. Germline lookup yields CDR1 MDHEN and CDR2 SYDVKM. For the CDR3, the DNA is TGTGCCAGCAGTTTCACAGGGGGAGGAAACACCATATATTTT. This sequence encodes CASSFTGGGNTIYF.

The chain is built from TRBV5-4 and TRBJ1-2; D not resolved. V lost 2 bases and J 8 bases, leaving 13 bases between the germline ends. This CDR3 contains 13 residues. Germline V gene data show CDR1 as SGHNT and CDR2 as YYREEE (reference sequence). For the CDR3, the DNA is TGTGCCAGCAGCTTAAGCAGAGTTCTAGGCTACACCTTC. This gives the protein CASSLSRVLGYTF.

The rearrangement uses TRBV7-9 and TRBJ1-2; possibly TRBD1 for D (5 bases). CDR1 and CDR2 (germline): SEHNR, FQNEAQ (reference sequence). This CDR3 comprises 16 residues. V shed 0 bases and J shed 0 bases, with 11 bases lying between them. Here the CDR3 reads CASSLASGTSNYGYTF. The CDR3 DNA is TGTGCCAGCAGCTTAGCATCCGGGACCTCTAACTATGGCTACACCTTC.

CDR3 residues: CASSTAPIYEQYF. In DNA form, the CDR3 reads TGTGCCAGCTCGACAGCTCCCATCTACGAGCAGTACTTC. The rearrangement joins TRBV28 to TRBJ2-7; possible D gene TRBD1, 5 bases. From germline, CDR1 is MDHEN and CDR2 SYDVKM. Trimming removed 8 bases at V and 3 bases at J, with 14 bases between. The CDR3 has 13 amino acids.

The chain employs TRBV6-5 and TRBJ2-7, with 8 bases identical to TRBD2. CDR1 is MNHEY and CDR2 is SVGAGI in the germline V gene. This CDR3 is built from 13 residues. In nucleotides, the CDR3 is TGTGCTTTGGGTAGCGGGAATCTCTACGAGCAGTACTTC. Amino acid sequence: CALGSGNLYEQYF.

The CDR3 bases are TGTGCCTGGAAGACTAGCGGGAGCTACGAGCAGTACTTC. It encodes CAWKTSGSYEQYF. The chain couples TRBV30 to TRBJ2-7; TRBD2 matches 12 bases. Germline V gene lookup returns CDR1 GTSNPN and CDR2 SVGIG (reference sequence). The J segment lost 3 bases and the V segment lost 4 bases, leaving 1 base of the junction unmatched. The CDR3 has 13 residues. The whole variable domain, filled in from reference TRBV30 and TRBJ2-7, reads SQTIHQWPATLVQPVGSPLSLECTVEGTSNPNLYWYRQAAGRGLQLLFYSVGIGQISSEVPQNLSASRPQDRQFILSSKKLLLSDSGFYLCAWKTSGSYEQYFGPGTRLTVT.

Only a few counts were recorded for this clone. V and J are TRBV2 and TRBJ1-4; 9 nucleotides align to TRBD1. After removal of 5 bases from V and 0 bases from J, the junction contained 4 bases not matched to a gene. Germline V gene data show CDR1 as SNHLY and CDR2 as FYNNEI. The CDR3 is 16 amino acids. The CDR3 nucleotides are TGTGCCAGCAGTCCGGGACAGGGAGCAACTAATGAAAAACTGTTTTTT. Translating it yields CASSPGQGATNEKLFF.

This chain uses TRBV6-5 with TRBJ2-5; 7 bases agree with TRBD2. Unmatched junction bases numbered 3, after V lost 0 bases and J lost 5 bases. Germline CDR1 reads MNHEY; CDR2 reads SVGAGI. The CDR3 length is 14 residues. The CDR3 DNA reads as TGTGCCAGCAGTTACTCTTATAGCGGGGAGACCCAGTACTTC. This sequence encodes CASSYSYSGETQYF.

This clone was counted between two and nine times. The CDR3 is CASSLASARPYEQYF. The DNA of the CDR3 is TGTGCCAGCAGCTTAGCTAGCGCCAGACCCTACGAGCAGTACTTC. The V gene is TRBV7-8, the J gene TRBJ2-7; a weak D match, TRBD2 (5 bases). The CDR3 is 15 residues long. Trimming removed 0 bases at V and 2 bases at J, with 11 bases between. Germline V gene data show CDR1 as SGHVS and CDR2 as FQNEAQ.

This clone was detected only once. V usage is TRBV5-1 and J usage is TRBJ2-5; 13 bases fit TRBD2. Germline V gene lookup returns CDR1 SGHRS and CDR2 YFSETQ. J lost 5 bases, V lost 4 bases, and 5 bases had no gene match. This CDR3 is built from 15 residues. CDR3 DNA: TGCGCCAGCAGCAGAGGACTAGCGGGAGTTGAGACCCAGTACTTC. Residues: CASSRGLAGVETQYF.

This clone has only one observation. The chain joins TRBV9 to TRBJ2-6; D not resolved. V gave up 3 bases and J gave up 2 bases, with 18 bases separating them. The V gene's germline CDR1 is SGDLS and CDR2 YYNGEE. This CDR3 contains 18 residues. The CDR3 region is CASSEWMSFFAGANVLTF. The CDR3 DNA follows: TGTGCCAGCAGCGAGTGGATGTCTTTCTTCGCTGGGGCCAACGTCCTGACTTTC.

The genes are TRBV10-3 and TRBJ2-1; possibly TRBD2 for D (6 bases). The CDR3 extends over 12 amino acids. Germline lookup yields CDR1 ENHRY and CDR2 SYGVKD. V lost 7 bases and J lost 9, with 13 bases in between. Written as DNA, the CDR3 is TGTGCCATCACCCCCTCGGAGGGTGAGCAGTTCTTC. It specifies CAITPSEGEQFF.

This sequence joins TRBV25-1 and TRBJ1-5; D remains unclear. CDR3 length equals 13 residues. V shed 6 bases and J shed 4 bases, with 10 bases lying between them. Germline V gene sequence: CDR1 MGHDK, CDR2 SYGVNS. CDR3 residues: CASRGPFNQPQHF. The CDR3 DNA reads as TGTGCCAGCAGAGGACCCTTTAATCAGCCCCAGCATTTT. Filled out from reference TRBV25-1 and TRBJ1-5, the complete variable domain reads EADIYQTPRYLVIGTGKKITLECSQTMGHDKMYWYQQDPGMELHLIHYSYGVNSTEKGDLSSESTVSRIRTEHFPLTLESARPSHTSQYLCASRGPFNQPQHFGDGTRLSIL.

This rearrangement joins TRBV25-1 to TRBJ2-1, with no clear D. Germline V gene lookup returns CDR1 MGHDK and CDR2 SYGVNS. Trimming pared 2 bases from V and 9 bases from J, leaving 14 bases between. There are 14 residues in the CDR3. The CDR3 region is CASSEGPVSAEQFF. The DNA of the CDR3 is TGTGCCAGCAGTGAAGGCCCGGTATCGGCTGAGCAGTTCTTC.

The chain combines TRBV27 with TRBJ1-5; D is undetermined. V shed 0 bases and J shed 5 bases, with 17 bases lying between them. Germline V lookup: CDR1 MNHEY, CDR2 SMNVEV (reference sequence). The CDR3 sequence is 17 residues long. Written as DNA, the CDR3 is TGTGCCAGCAGTTTATCCTCCGAGAGTACCGGGGATCAGCCCCAGCATTTT. As protein: CASSLSSESTGDQPQHF.

This sequence joins TRBV28 and TRBJ2-7, with D possibly TRBD2 on 6 matching bases. Trimming removed 4 bases from V and 6 bases from J, with 13 bases in between. The CDR3 is 13 residues long. The V gene's germline CDR1 is MDHEN and CDR2 SYDVKM. This CDR3 reads CASSSSGASEQYF. CDR3 in DNA: TGTGCCAGCAGTTCCTCGGGAGCGTCCGAGCAGTACTTC.

The J gene is TRBJ2-1, the V gene TRBV7-2, with 8 bases aligning to TRBD2. The V segment lost 4 bases and the J segment 5 bases; nucleotides outside the gene matches: 10. There are 16 residues in the CDR3. Germline loops: CDR1 SGHTA, CDR2 FQGNSA. The CDR3 region is CASSSRAGALNNEQFF. For the CDR3, the DNA is TGTGCCAGCAGCTCCCGAGCGGGAGCCTTAAACAATGAGCAGTTCTTC.

This chain links TRBV27 with TRBJ1-2; 8 bases align to TRBD1. The CDR3 contains 14 residues. CDR1 and CDR2 from the germline V gene are MNHEY and SMNVEV (reference sequence). Trimming removed 6 bases from V and 5 bases from J; junction bases left unmatched: 8. CDR3 in DNA: TGTGCCAGCAGCAGGACAGGGATGAGTTATGGCTACACCTTC. It yields the protein CASSRTGMSYGYTF.

The V call is TRBV5-1, the J call TRBJ2-7, with D possibly TRBD2 on 6 matching bases. The CDR3 covers 14 residues. The germline gives CDR1 SGHRS, CDR2 YFSETQ. Trimming removed 4 bases from V and 3 bases from J, with 14 bases in between. CDR3 in amino acids: CASSPGWRDYEQYF. As DNA, the CDR3 is TGCGCCAGCAGCCCCGGGTGGCGGGACTACGAGCAGTACTTC.

The chain joins TRBV27 to TRBJ1-2; the match to TRBD1 covers 7 bases. The CDR3 is made up of 13 amino acids. V dropped 6 bases and J dropped 5; count of bases not matched to a gene: 6. Germline V gene sequence: CDR1 MNHEY, CDR2 SMNVEV (reference sequence). CDR3 nucleotide sequence: TGTGCCAGCAGACCTACAGGGGTTTATGGCTACACCTTC. This sequence encodes CASRPTGVYGYTF.

This chain connects TRBV29-1 to TRBJ2-7; 7 bases agree with TRBD1. The CDR3 is made up of 14 amino acids. Germline lookup yields CDR1 SQVTM and CDR2 ANQGSEA. Trimming took 4 bases from V and 2 from J; bases not matched to a gene: 8. CDR3 sequence reads: CSVVEQGLPYEQYF. The CDR3 DNA follows: TGCAGCGTTGTAGAACAGGGGCTACCCTACGAGCAGTACTTC.